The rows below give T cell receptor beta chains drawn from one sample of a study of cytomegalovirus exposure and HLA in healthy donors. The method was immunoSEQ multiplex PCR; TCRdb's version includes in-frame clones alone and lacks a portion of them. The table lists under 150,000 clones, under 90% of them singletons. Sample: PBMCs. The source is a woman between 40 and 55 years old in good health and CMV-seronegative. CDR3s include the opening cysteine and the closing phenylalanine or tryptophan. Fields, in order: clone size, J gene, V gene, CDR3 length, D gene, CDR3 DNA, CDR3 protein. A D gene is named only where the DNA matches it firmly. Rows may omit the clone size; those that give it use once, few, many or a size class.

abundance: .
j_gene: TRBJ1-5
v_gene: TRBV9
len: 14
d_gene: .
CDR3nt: TGTGCCAGCAGCGAGAGCAGGGTGGGTCAGCCCCAGCATTTT
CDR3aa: CASSESRVGQPQHF

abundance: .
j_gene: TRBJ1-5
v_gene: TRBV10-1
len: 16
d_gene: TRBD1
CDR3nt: TGCGCCAGCAGCTTTAGAAATACAGGGGGCCATCAGCCCCAGCATTTT
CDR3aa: CASSFRNTGGHQPQHF

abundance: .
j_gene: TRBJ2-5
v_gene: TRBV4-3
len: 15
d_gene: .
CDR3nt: TGCGCCAGCAGCCAAGAAAGGAGGAGGGGAGAGACCCAGTACTTC
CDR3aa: CASSQERRRGETQYF

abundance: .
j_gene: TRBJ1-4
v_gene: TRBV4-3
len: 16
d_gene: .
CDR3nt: TGCGCCAGCAGCCAAGATCGGGCGGGGGCTTTGGAAAAACTGTTTTTT
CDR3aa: CASSQDRAGALEKLFF

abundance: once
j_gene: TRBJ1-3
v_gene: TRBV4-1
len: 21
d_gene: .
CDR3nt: TGCGCCAGCAGCCAAGTATCGGTCATGAGAGGGATTGAGAGGGATGGAAACACCATATATTTT
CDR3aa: CASSQVSVMRGIERDGNTIYF

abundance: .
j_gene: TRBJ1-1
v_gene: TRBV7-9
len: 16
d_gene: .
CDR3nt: TGTGCCAGCAGCTTAGCATTTGGGTCATCAGGTAGAGGGGGTTTCTTT
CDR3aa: CASSLAFGSSGRGGFF

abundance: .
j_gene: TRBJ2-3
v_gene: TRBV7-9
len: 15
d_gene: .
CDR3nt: TGTGCCAGCAGCTTAGAGGCGGGTAGCACAGATACGCAGTATTTT
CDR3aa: CASSLEAGSTDTQYF

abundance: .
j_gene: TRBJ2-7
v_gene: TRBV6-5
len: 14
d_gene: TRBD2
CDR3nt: TGTGCCAGCAGGGTTAGCGGGAGCACGGACGAGCAGTACTTC
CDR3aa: CASRVSGSTDEQYF

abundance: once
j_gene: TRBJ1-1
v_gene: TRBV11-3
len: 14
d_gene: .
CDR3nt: TGTGCCAGCAGCCCTAACAGCCAGGCAAGTGAAGCTTTCTTT
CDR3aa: CASSPNSQASEAFF

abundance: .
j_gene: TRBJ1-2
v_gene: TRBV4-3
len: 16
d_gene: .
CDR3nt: TGCGCCAGCAGCCAAGATGATCGGGGGGGCTCCTATGGCTACACCTTC
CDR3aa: CASSQDDRGGSYGYTF

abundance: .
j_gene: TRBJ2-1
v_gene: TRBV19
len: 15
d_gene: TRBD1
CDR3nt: TGTGCCAGTAGTATCCGCCTAGGACAGGGCTATGAGCAGTTCTTC
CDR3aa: CASSIRLGQGYEQFF

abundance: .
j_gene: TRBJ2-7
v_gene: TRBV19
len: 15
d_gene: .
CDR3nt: TGTGCCAGTAGTCCCTCAACAGGGTCGCACTACGAGCAGTACTTC
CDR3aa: CASSPSTGSHYEQYF

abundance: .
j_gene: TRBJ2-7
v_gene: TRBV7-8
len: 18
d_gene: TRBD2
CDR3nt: TGTGCCAGCAGCGCGGGGACTAGCGGGCCGGCAAATCACTACGAGCAGTACTTC
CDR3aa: CASSAGTSGPANHYEQYF

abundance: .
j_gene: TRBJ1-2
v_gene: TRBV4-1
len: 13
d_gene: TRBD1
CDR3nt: TGCGCCAGCAGCACGGGACAGGGCTATGGCTACACCTTC
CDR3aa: CASSTGQGYGYTF

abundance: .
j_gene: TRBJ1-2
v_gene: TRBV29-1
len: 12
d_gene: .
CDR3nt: TGCAGCGTTGAAAGGGGCAGCGTCGGCCTTAACTTC
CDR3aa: CSVERGSVGLNF

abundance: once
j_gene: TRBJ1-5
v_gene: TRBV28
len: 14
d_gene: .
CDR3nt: TGTGCCAGCAGTTTACCTCACGGGAATCAGCCCCAGCATTTT
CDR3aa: CASSLPHGNQPQHF

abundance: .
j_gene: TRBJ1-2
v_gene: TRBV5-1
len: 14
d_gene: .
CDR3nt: TGCGCCAGCAGCCCAAGGACAGCGTTCTATGGCTACACCTTC
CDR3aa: CASSPRTAFYGYTF

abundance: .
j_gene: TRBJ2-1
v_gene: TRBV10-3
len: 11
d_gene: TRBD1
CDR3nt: TGTGCCATCAGTAGGGACAGGGAGCAGTTCTTC
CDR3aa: CAISRDREQFF

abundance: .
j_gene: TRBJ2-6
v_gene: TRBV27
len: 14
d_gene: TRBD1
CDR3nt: TGTGCCAGCAGTTTGAGGGGGCGGGCCAACGTCCTGACTTTC
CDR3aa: CASSLRGRANVLTF

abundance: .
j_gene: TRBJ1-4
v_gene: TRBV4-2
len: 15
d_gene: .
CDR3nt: TGTGCCAGCAGCCAAGCTCCCGCAACTAATGAAAAACTGTTTTTT
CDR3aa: CASSQAPATNEKLFF

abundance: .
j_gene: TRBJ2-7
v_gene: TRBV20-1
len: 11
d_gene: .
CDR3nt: TGCAGTGCTACACAGGGATACGAGCAGTACTTC
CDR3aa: CSATQGYEQYF

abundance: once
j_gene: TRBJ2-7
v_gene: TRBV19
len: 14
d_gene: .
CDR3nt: TGTGCCAGTAGTTTTAACGGAGGGTCACCCGAGCAGTACTTC
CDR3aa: CASSFNGGSPEQYF